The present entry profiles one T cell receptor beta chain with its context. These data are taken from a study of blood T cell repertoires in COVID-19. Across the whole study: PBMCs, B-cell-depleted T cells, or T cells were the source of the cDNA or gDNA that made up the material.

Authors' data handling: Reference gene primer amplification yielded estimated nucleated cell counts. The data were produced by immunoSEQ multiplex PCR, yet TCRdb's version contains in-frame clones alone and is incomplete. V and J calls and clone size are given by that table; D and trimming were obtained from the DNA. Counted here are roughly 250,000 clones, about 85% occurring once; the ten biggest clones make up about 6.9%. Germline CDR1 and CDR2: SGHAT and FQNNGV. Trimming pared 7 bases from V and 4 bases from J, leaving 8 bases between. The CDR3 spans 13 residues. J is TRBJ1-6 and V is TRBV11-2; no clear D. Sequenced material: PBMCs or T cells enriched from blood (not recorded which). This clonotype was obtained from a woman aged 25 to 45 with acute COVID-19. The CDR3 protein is CASTREYNSPLHF. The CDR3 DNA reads TGTGCCAGCACGAGGGAGTATAATTCACCCCTCCACTTT. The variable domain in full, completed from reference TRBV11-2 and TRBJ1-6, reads EAGVAQSPRYKIIEKRQSVAFWCNPISGHATLYWYQQILGQGPKLLIQFQNNGVVDDSQLPKDRFSAERLKGVDSTLKIQPAKLEDSAVYLCASTREYNSPLHFGNGTRLTVT.